This T cell receptor beta chain was observed in a study of T cell responses to AZD1222 COVID-19 vaccine. Profiling relied on immunoSEQ multiplex PCR, and the TCRdb table lists in-frame clones only, not all of them. The data show about 140,000 clones, with approximately 88% seen just once and 4.1% held by the top ten. The CDR3 length is 13 residues. The germline CDR1 and CDR2 sequences are GTSNPN and SVGIG (reference sequence). Trimming took off 1 base at V and 7 bases at J, with 10 bases between the two ends. This clonotype was obtained from an adult in good health. The rearrangement uses TRBV30 and TRBJ1-4; D might be TRBD1 (5 bases). The sequences come from peripheral blood, collected on day 0 of AZD1222 vaccination. CDR3 residues: CAWSEGVGEKLFF. CDR3 DNA: TGTGCCTGGAGTGAAGGGGTCGGTGAAAAACTGTTTTTT.